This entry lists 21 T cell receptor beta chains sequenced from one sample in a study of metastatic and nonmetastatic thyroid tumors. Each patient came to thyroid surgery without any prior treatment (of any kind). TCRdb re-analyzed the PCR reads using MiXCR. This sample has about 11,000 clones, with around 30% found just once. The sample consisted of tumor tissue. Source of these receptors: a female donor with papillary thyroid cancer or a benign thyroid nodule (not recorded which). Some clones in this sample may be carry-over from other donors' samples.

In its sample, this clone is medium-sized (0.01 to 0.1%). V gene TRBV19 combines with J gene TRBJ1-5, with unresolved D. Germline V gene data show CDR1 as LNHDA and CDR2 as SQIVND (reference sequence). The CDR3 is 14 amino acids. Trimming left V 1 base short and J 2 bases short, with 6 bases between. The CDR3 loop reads CASSIVGRNQPQHF. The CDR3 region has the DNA TGTGCCAGTAGTATAGTAGGGCGCAATCAGCCCCAGCATTTT.

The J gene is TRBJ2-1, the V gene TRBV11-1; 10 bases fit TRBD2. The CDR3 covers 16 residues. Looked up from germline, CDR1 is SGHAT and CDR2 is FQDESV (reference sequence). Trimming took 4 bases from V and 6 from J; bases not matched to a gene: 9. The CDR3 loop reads CASSSRTSGLGNEQFF. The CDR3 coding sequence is TGTGCCAGCAGCTCCCGGACTAGCGGCTTGGGCAATGAGCAGTTCTTC.

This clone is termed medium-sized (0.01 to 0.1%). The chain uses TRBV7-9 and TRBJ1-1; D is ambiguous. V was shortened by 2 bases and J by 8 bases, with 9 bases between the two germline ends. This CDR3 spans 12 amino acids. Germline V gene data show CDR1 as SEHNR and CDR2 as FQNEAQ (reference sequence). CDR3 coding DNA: TGTGCCAGCAGCTTAAGTGCTGGAGAAGCTTTCTTT. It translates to CASSLSAGEAFF.

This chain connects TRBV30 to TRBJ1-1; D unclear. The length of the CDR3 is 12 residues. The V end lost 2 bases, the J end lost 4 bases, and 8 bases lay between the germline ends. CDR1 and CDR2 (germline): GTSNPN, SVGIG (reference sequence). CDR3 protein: CAWSFRGTEAFF. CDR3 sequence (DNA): TGTGCCTGGAGTTTCCGTGGCACTGAAGCTTTCTTT.

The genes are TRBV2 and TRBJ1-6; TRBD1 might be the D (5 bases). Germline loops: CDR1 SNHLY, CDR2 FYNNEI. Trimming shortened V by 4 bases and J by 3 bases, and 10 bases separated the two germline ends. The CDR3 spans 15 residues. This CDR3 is CASSVQGGYNSPLHF. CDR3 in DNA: TGTGCCAGCAGTGTGCAGGGCGGCTATAATTCACCCCTCCACTTT.

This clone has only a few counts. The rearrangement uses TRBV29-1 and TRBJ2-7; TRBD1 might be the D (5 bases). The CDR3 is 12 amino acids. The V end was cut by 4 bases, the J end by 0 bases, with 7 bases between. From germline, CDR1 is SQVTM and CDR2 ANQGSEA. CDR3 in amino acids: CSVGQGSYEQYF. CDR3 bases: TGCAGCGTTGGTCAGGGCTCCTACGAGCAGTACTTC.

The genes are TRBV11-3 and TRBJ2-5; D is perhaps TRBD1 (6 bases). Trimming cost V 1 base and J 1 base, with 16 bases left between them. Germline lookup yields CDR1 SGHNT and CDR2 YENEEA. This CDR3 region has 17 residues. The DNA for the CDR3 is TGTGCCAGCAGCTTAGGCCTAACCCGGACAGCCCAAGAGACCCAGTACTTC. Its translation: CASSLGLTRTAQETQYF.

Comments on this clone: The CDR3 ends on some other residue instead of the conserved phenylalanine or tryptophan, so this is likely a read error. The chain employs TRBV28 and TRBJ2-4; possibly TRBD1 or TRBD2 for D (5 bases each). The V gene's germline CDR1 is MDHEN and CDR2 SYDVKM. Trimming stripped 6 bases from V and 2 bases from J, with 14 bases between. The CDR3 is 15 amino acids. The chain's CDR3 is CASSLRELSKNIQYL. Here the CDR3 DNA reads TGTGCCAGCAGCCTCAGGGAGCTTTCCAAAAACATTCAGTACTTA.

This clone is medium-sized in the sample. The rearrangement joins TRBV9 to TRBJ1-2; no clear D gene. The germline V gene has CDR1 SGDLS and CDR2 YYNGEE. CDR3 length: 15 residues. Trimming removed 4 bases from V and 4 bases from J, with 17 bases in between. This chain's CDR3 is CASSPGEVQGYGYTF. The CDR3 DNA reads TGTGCCAGCAGCCCCGGCGAGGTACAAGGCTATGGCTACACCTTC. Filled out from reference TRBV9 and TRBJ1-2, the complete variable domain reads DSGVTQTPKHLITATGQRVTLRCSPRSGDLSVYWYQQSLDQGLQFLIQYYNGEERAKGNILERFSAQQFPDLHSELNLSSLELGDSALYFCASSPGEVQGYGYTFGSGTRLTVV.

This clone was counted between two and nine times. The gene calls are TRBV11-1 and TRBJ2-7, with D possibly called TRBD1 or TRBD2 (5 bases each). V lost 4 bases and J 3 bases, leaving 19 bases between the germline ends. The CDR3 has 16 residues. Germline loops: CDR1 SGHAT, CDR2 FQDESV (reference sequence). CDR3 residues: CASSSEAAEGYYEQYF. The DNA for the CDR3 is TGTGCCAGCAGCTCTGAGGCGGCCGAGGGGTACTACGAGCAGTACTTC.

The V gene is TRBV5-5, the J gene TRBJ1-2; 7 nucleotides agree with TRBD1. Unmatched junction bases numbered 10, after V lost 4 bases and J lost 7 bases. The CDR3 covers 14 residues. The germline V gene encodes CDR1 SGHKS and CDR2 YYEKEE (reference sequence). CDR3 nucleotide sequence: TGTGCCAGCAGCCCAGGGGGTCTGGAGTCTGGCTACACCTTC. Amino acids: CASSPGGLESGYTF. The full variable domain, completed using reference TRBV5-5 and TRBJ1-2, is DAGVTQSPTHLIKTRGQQVTLRCSPISGHKSVSWYQQVLGQGPQFIFQYYEKEERGRGNFPDRFSARQFPNYSSELNVNALLLGDSALYLCASSPGGLESGYTFGSGTRLTVV.

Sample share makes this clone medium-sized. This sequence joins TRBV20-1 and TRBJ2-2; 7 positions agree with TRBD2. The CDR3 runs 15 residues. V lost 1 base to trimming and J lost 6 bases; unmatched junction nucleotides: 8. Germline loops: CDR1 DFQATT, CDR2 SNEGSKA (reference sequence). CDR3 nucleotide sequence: TGCAGTGCTAGAGCGCCGGGACTACGCGCCGGGGAGCTGTTTTTT. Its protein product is CSARAPGLRAGELFF.

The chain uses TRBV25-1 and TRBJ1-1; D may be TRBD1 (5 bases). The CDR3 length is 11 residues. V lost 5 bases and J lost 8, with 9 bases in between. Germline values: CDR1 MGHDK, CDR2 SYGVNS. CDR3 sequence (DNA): TGTGCCAGCAGTCGGCAGGGAGAAGCTTTCTTT. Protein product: CASSRQGEAFF.

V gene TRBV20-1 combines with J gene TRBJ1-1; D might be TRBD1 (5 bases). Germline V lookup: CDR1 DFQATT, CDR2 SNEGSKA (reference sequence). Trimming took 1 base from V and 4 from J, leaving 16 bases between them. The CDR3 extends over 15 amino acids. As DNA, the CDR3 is TGCAGTGCTAGAGGGACCGGCGGGGCGCTCACTGAAGCTTTCTTT. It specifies CSARGTGGALTEAFF.

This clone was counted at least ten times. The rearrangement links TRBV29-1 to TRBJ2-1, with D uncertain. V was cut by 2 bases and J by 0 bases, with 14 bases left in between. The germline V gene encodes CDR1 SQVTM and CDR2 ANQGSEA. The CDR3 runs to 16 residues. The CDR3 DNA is TGCAGCGTTGAACGCCCTCGGGCTTACTCCTACAATGAGCAGTTCTTC. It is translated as CSVERPRAYSYNEQFF.

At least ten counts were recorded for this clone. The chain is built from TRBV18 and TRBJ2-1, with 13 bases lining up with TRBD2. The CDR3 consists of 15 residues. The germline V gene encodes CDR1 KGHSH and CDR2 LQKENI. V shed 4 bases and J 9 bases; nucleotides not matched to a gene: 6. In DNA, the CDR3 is TGTGCCAGCTCACGCGGACTAGCGGGAGAATCTGAGCAGTTCTTC. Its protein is CASSRGLAGESEQFF.

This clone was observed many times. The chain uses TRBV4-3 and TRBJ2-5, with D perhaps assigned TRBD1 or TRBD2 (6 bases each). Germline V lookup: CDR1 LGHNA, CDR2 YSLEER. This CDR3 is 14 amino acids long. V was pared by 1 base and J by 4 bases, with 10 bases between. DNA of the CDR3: TGCGCCAGCAGCCAAGGTGGGGGGCGAGAGACCCAGTACTTC. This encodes CASSQGGGRETQYF.

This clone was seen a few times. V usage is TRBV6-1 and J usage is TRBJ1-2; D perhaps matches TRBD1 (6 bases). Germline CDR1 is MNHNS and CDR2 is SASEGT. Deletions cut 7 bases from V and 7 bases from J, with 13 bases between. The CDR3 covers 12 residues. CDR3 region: CASNNPQGGYTF. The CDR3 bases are TGTGCCAGCAACAACCCACAGGGTGGCTACACCTTC.

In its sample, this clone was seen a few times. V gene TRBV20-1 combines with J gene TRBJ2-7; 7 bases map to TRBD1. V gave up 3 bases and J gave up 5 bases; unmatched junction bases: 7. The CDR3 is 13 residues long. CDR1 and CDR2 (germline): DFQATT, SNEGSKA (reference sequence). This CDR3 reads CSARGVGGHEQYF. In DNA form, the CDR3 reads TGCAGTGCTAGGGGGGTAGGGGGCCACGAGCAGTACTTC.

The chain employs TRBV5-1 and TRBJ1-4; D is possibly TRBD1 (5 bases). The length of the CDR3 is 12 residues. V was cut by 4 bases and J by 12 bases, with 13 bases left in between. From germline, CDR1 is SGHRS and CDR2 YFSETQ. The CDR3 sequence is CASSPGRDELFF. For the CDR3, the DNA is TGCGCCAGCAGCCCTGGGAGGGACGAACTGTTTTTT.

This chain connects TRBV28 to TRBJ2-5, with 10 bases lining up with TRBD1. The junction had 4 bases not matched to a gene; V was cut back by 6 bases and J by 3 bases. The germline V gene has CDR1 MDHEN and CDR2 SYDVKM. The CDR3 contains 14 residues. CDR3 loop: CASRPGTGEETQYF. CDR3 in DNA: TGTGCCAGCAGGCCCGGGACAGGGGAAGAGACCCAGTACTTC.